What follows is one T cell receptor beta chain and its context. It lacks a known antigen. No base quality values were provided; no much bigger clone lies one nucleotide off. This sample stems from a study of blood T cell repertoires in COVID-19 (dated by TCRdb to 2018 to 2021). Describing the broader study: Samples covering the acute and convalescent phases of COVID-19 were provided by collaborators in the United States, Italy and Spain. The prospective study material was composed of cDNA or gDNA derived from T cells, B-cell-depleted T cells, or PBMCs. Subjects who had been exposed to COVID-19, were actively infected with it, or had recovered from it provided the deeply sampled blood TCRbeta repertoires that made up the dataset. The repertoires were released in a freely available public database meant as a resource for research on the immune response to SARS-CoV-2. Samples came from the ongoing ImmuneRACE study (first 160 participants) plus 1,254 subjects from 6 global collaborators. Sample metadata almost always included a de-identified subject ID, COVID-19 status, age in years and sex. Where available, HLA class I and class II types were taken from metadata supplied by the sample provider and were not determined by assay-based typing.

From a lookup of the germline V gene, CDR1 and CDR2 are MNHEY and SVGAGI. Reading from cysteine to phenylalanine, the CDR3 counts 14 amino acids. Only the CDR3 DNA is retained, 42 bases long and in frame from the first base. The V end loses 4 bases and the J end loses 2 bases, and a stretch of 12 bases separates them. TCRbeta CDR3 regions were amplified from genomic DNA by means of the immunoSEQ Assay, a bias-controlled multiplex PCR. For the original study's pipeline: The number of nucleated cells in each sample was estimated from the amplification of reference gene primers within the assay. Sequence reads were collapsed and filtered to measure the absolute abundance of every unique TCRbeta CDR3 rearrangement. Productive Simpson clonality was computed per sample as the square root of Simpson's diversity index over productive rearrangements. TCRdb limited this immuneACCESS table to in-frame rearrangements with V and J called. A share of clones is missing; checked studies link under half to unresolved V genes, and the rest is unexplained. V, J and clone size are those of that table, while D and trimming were read from the DNA. The sample table contains more than 200,000 clones; only one count was recorded for 75% to 85% of them. Of the sample, under 4.5% falls within the top ten clones.

Overall study outcomes, separate from this receptor: How much clinical and demographic metadata was included differed by source and by participant, and the metadata was provided uncurated.

In the prospective study, participants were about 18 to 95 years old, resided in 24 geographic areas of the United States, and were enrolled through a virtual design. In the prospective study, cohorts were assigned on the basis of participant-reported clinical history obtained from a screening survey and a study questionnaire. In the prospective study, mobile phlebotomists collected whole blood, serum and a nasopharyngeal or oropharyngeal swab from each participant. Participants in the prospective study had the option to provide additional blood draws and questionnaires over a roughly 2-month period. Blood samples from the prospective study were shipped frozen or at room temperature prior to DNA extraction.

The receptor comes from a young man with acute COVID-19. The sequenced material came from PBMCs or T cells enriched from blood (not recorded which). The chain uses TRBV6-5 and TRBJ2-7; the D region possibly corresponds to TRBD1 (5 bases align). The nucleotides are TGTGCCAGCAGTTCGGGCAGGGTGGCCTACGAGCAGTACTTC. Translated, this is CASSSGRVAYEQYF.